These T cell receptor beta chains were read from a single sample in a study of graft-versus-host responses after intestinal transplantation. The table came from immunoSEQ multiplex PCR; TCRdb's copy has only in-frame clones and leaves some out. This table has around 96,000 clones, about nine tenths appearing once. The input for sequencing was PBMCs, taken about 450 days after intestinal transplant. Every receptor here comes from a human patient who received an intestinal transplant, so some T cells may come from the graft donor. CDR3s include the opening cysteine and the closing phenylalanine or tryptophan. Fields, in order: J gene, V gene, D gene, clone size, CDR3 protein, CDR3 DNA. D genes are given only for firm matches. Clone size appears in some rows only: once, few, many, or a class for an expanded clone.

j_call: TRBJ1-2
v_call: TRBV25-1
d_call: -
clone_size: once
cdr3_aa: CASSEYGNYGYTF
cdr3_nt: TGTGCCAGCAGTGAATATGGTAACTATGGCTACACCTTC

j_call: TRBJ1-6
v_call: TRBV27
d_call: -
clone_size: -
cdr3_aa: CASSLVQGSSPLHF
cdr3_nt: TGTGCCAGCAGTTTAGTTCAGGGAAGTTCACCCCTCCACTTT

j_call: TRBJ1-2
v_call: TRBV5-5
d_call: -
clone_size: -
cdr3_aa: CASSLPTSNYGYTF
cdr3_nt: TGTGCCAGCAGCTTACCGACAAGTAACTATGGCTACACCTTC

j_call: TRBJ2-7
v_call: TRBV7-8
d_call: -
clone_size: once
cdr3_aa: CASSLADPYEQYF
cdr3_nt: TGTGCCAGCAGCTTAGCGGATCCCTACGAGCAGTACTTC

j_call: TRBJ1-1
v_call: TRBV7-9
d_call: TRBD1
clone_size: -
cdr3_aa: CASSTWTGKDEAFF
cdr3_nt: TGTGCCAGCAGCACGTGGACAGGGAAGGATGAAGCTTTCTTT

j_call: TRBJ1-5
v_call: TRBV4-2
d_call: -
clone_size: -
cdr3_aa: CASSQDSGPNQPQHF
cdr3_nt: TGTGCCAGCAGCCAAGACTCAGGCCCCAATCAGCCCCAGCATTTT

j_call: TRBJ2-7
v_call: TRBV25-1
d_call: -
clone_size: -
cdr3_aa: CASSELGGAYEQYF
cdr3_nt: TGTGCCAGCAGTGAACTCGGGGGTGCTTACGAGCAGTACTTC

j_call: TRBJ1-3
v_call: TRBV6-5
d_call: -
clone_size: -
cdr3_aa: CASRDPGVGNTIYF
cdr3_nt: TGTGCCAGCAGGGATCCAGGGGTCGGAAACACCATATATTTT

j_call: TRBJ1-6
v_call: TRBV9
d_call: TRBD1
clone_size: -
cdr3_aa: CASSPRGGTENSPLHF
cdr3_nt: TGTGCCAGCAGCCCCCGAGGAGGGACAGAGAATTCACCCCTCCACTTT

j_call: TRBJ2-7
v_call: TRBV10-2
d_call: -
clone_size: -
cdr3_aa: CASSEYGSSYEQYF
cdr3_nt: TGCGCCAGCAGTGAGTACGGCAGTTCCTACGAGCAGTACTTC

j_call: TRBJ2-1
v_call: TRBV5-1
d_call: -
clone_size: few
cdr3_aa: CASSLNWRVWNEQFF
cdr3_nt: TGCGCCAGCAGCTTGAATTGGCGAGTGTGGAATGAGCAGTTCTTC

j_call: TRBJ1-1
v_call: TRBV18
d_call: TRBD1
clone_size: -
cdr3_aa: CASSISGGVVEAFF
cdr3_nt: TGTGCCAGCTCAATCTCAGGGGGTGTGGTTGAAGCTTTCTTT

j_call: TRBJ2-5
v_call: TRBV5-1
d_call: -
clone_size: once
cdr3_aa: CASSLAVEETQYF
cdr3_nt: TGCGCCAGCAGCTTGGCCGTGGAGGAGACCCAGTACTTC

j_call: TRBJ1-1
v_call: TRBV6-5
d_call: -
clone_size: -
cdr3_aa: CASGKGNTEAFF
cdr3_nt: TGTGCCAGCGGGAAGGGGAACACTGAAGCTTTCTTT

j_call: TRBJ2-7
v_call: TRBV14
d_call: -
clone_size: -
cdr3_aa: CASSKNGPYEQYF
cdr3_nt: TGTGCCAGCAGCAAGAACGGGCCCTACGAGCAGTACTTC

j_call: TRBJ1-2
v_call: TRBV9
d_call: -
clone_size: -
cdr3_aa: CASTPWGSYGYTF
cdr3_nt: TGTGCCAGCACCCCCTGGGGCAGCTATGGCTACACCTTC

j_call: TRBJ2-7
v_call: TRBV6-5
d_call: TRBD1
clone_size: -
cdr3_aa: CASSMPGGYEQYF
cdr3_nt: TGTGCCAGCAGTATGCCAGGGGGCTACGAGCAGTACTTC

j_call: TRBJ1-1
v_call: TRBV9
d_call: -
clone_size: -
cdr3_aa: CASSVEGRGSEAFF
cdr3_nt: TGTGCCAGCAGCGTAGAGGGCCGGGGGAGTGAAGCTTTCTTT

j_call: TRBJ2-7
v_call: TRBV6-5
d_call: -
clone_size: once
cdr3_aa: CASRTEAIAEQYF
cdr3_nt: TGTGCCAGCAGGACGGAAGCTATCGCCGAGCAGTACTTC

j_call: TRBJ2-5
v_call: TRBV5-6
d_call: TRBD1
clone_size: -
cdr3_aa: CASSATGTGETQYF
cdr3_nt: TGTGCCAGCAGCGCGACAGGGACGGGAGAGACCCAGTACTTC

j_call: TRBJ2-6
v_call: TRBV6-5
d_call: -
clone_size: -
cdr3_aa: CASSTQTGANVLTF
cdr3_nt: TGTGCCAGCAGTACACAGACTGGGGCCAACGTCCTGACTTTC

j_call: TRBJ2-3
v_call: TRBV5-1
d_call: -
clone_size: -
cdr3_aa: CASRFRQPDTQYF
cdr3_nt: TGCGCCAGCAGGTTTAGACAGCCAGATACGCAGTATTTT